The entry below gives a single T cell receptor beta chain sequence along with its context. In the study's own analysis: Reference gene primer amplification in the assay estimated nucleated cell counts. Measured with immunoSEQ multiplex PCR; TCRdb has only the in-frame clones, and not every one. V, J and clone size derive from that table, while D and trimming were established from the DNA sequence. The sample records approximately 480,000 clones, 75% to 90% being singletons. This specimen comes from a study of blood T cell repertoires in COVID-19. With V trimmed by 2 bases and J by 6 bases, 11 bases remained unmatched. Germline values: CDR1 LNHNV, CDR2 YYDKDF (reference sequence). The CDR3 runs to 16 residues.

The J gene is TRBJ2-7, the V gene TRBV15; TRBD1 matches 9 bases. Sequenced: peripheral blood. The source of this sequence is a man aged 18 to 30 with COVID-19, enrolled during active disease. The CDR3 is CATSRLGQGTLGEQYF. The CDR3 DNA sequence: TGTGCCACCAGCAGACTCGGACAGGGGACTCTCGGCGAGCAGTACTTC. Together with reference TRBV15 and TRBJ2-7, the CDR3 gives the full variable domain: DAMVIQNPRYQVTQFGKPVTLSCSQTLNHNVMYWYQQKSSQAPKLLFHYYDKDFNNEADTPDNFQSRRPNTSFCFLDIRSPGLGDTAMYLCATSRLGQGTLGEQYFGPGTRLTVT.